These T cell receptor beta chains were read from a single sample in a study of blood T cells in healthy people across ages. From the 5' RACE reads, TCRdb called clonotypes with MiXCR, one entry per CDR3 protein. The profile shows 650,000 to 800,000 distinct CDR3 sequences, approximately 44% of them singletons. Input material: blood. Receptors originate from a man in his 60s in good health. Each CDR3 is given with its conserved first and last residue. D genes are given only for firm matches. Rows may omit the clone size; those that give it use once, few, many or a size class.

d_gene	j_gene	v_gene	abundance	CDR3nt	CDR3aa
-	TRBJ1-5	TRBV12-3/TRBV12-4	few	TGTGCCTCTACGAGCCGGGACCGTCCTCAGCCCCAGCATTTT	CASTSRDRPQPQHF
-	TRBJ2-5	TRBV18	-	TGTGCCAGCTCACCACCGGAGGGCACGAAGGAGACCCAGTACTTC	CASSPPEGTKETQYF
TRBD2	TRBJ2-1	TRBV10-3	few	TGTGCCATCAGGGATAGCGGGGGGGCCGGCAATGAGCAGTTCTTC	CAIRDSGGAGNEQFF
TRBD2	TRBJ2-3	TRBV5-1	-	TGCGCCAGCAGCTCGACTAGCGGGCTGGGCACAGATACGCAGTATTTT	CASSSTSGLGTDTQYF
TRBD1	TRBJ1-5	TRBV6-5	-	TGTGCCAGCAGCCCCGGGACAGCCTCCGTAGCCCAGCATTTT	CASSPGTASVAQHF
TRBD2	TRBJ2-7	TRBV9	-	TGTGCCAGCAGCCCTCCGGCGGGGGAACGGCACGAGCAGTACTTC	CASSPPAGERHEQYF
-	TRBJ1-2	TRBV20-1	-	TGCAGTGCTAGAGACCTACAGGGTTACTACTATGGCTACACCTTC	CSARDLQGYYYGYTF
-	TRBJ2-7	TRBV6-5	-	TGTGCCACTCGGCCGGGACAACGATACGAGCAGTACTTC	CATRPGQRYEQYF
TRBD1	TRBJ1-4	TRBV12-3/TRBV12-4	-	TGTGCCAGCAGTTTAACTGGGACAGGGGGCGCCTCCGAAAAACTGTTTTTT	CASSLTGTGGASEKLFF
TRBD2	TRBJ2-5	TRBV7-3	-	TGTGCCAGCAGCTTAACGGGGACTAGCTTTGAGACCCAGTACTTC	CASSLTGTSFETQYF
-	TRBJ2-3	TRBV4-3	-	TGCGCCAGCAGCCAAGTTCAGGGGAGAACAGATACGCAGTATTTT	CASSQVQGRTDTQYF
-	TRBJ2-6	TRBV2	-	TGTGCCAGCAGTGAAGCGCTCGGGGTCTCAAGGGCTGGGGCCAACGTCCTGACTTTC	CASSEALGVSRAGANVLTF
-	TRBJ1-2	TRBV12-3/TRBV12-4	-	TGTGCCAGCAGTCGTAAGGCCAGGGCCTATGGCTACACCTTC	CASSRKARAYGYTF
-	TRBJ2-3	TRBV12-3/TRBV12-4	-	TGTGCCAGCAGCCCCAGACGGAGAGACACAGATACGCAGTATTTT	CASSPRRRDTDTQYF
TRBD2	TRBJ2-5	TRBV4-1	few	TGCGCCAGCAGCCCCTCGGGACTAGGTGACAATGAGCAGTACTTC	CASSPSGLGDNEQYF
TRBD2	TRBJ2-3	TRBV5-1	-	TGCGCCAGCAGCTTGGGGACTAGTTCAAGCACAGATACGCAGTATTTT	CASSLGTSSSTDTQYF
TRBD1	TRBJ1-2	TRBV11-3	-	TGTGCCAGCAGCAAACACAGGAGAACCGGGACAGGGGGCAACAACTATGGCTACACCTTC	CASSKHRRTGTGGNNYGYTF
-	TRBJ2-5	TRBV9	few	TGTGCCAGCAGCCCCGAGACGTTAAGGAGAGAGACCCAGTACTTC	CASSPETLRRETQYF
TRBD1	TRBJ2-5	TRBV4-1	few	TGCGCCAGCAGCCCACAGGGGGCGCAGGGCCAAGAGACCCAGTACTTC	CASSPQGAQGQETQYF
TRBD2	TRBJ2-7	TRBV27	-	TGTGCCAGCAGTGAAACCGGACTAGCGGGGGCCTACGAGCAGTACTTC	CASSETGLAGAYEQYF
-	TRBJ1-2	TRBV20-1	-	TGCAGTGCTCTGGACAGTCTCGTAAACTATGGCTACACCTTC	CSALDSLVNYGYTF
-	TRBJ2-1	TRBV20-1	-	TGCAGTCTTAAGGGCGGACAAACTACCTACAATGAGCAGTTCTTC	CSLKGGQTTYNEQFF
TRBD1	TRBJ2-7	TRBV5-1	-	TGCGCCAGCAGCCCTAACAGGGGGCAAGGCTACGAGCAGTACTTC	CASSPNRGQGYEQYF
-	TRBJ2-3	TRBV12-3/TRBV12-4	-	TGTGCCAGCACAAGCCCCGAAACAGATACGCAGTATTTT	CASTSPETDTQYF
-	TRBJ2-1	TRBV5-1	once	TGCGCCAGCAGCTCGTCTGGGCAGCCTGAGCAGTTCTTC	CASSSSGQPEQFF
-	TRBJ2-1	TRBV4-2	-	TGTGCCAGCAGCCAAGATGAAGGACACTCCTACGAGCAGTTCTTC	CASSQDEGHSYEQFF
TRBD1	TRBJ2-7	TRBV6-1	once	TGTGCCAGGTTCATCACCGGGACAGGGGTCTACGAGCAGTACTTC	CARFITGTGVYEQYF
-	TRBJ2-1	TRBV4-3	-	TGCGCCAGCAGCCCAGGAACAATCCCGGGGGAAAATGAGCAGTTCTTC	CASSPGTIPGENEQFF
TRBD1	TRBJ2-4	TRBV6-2/TRBV6-3	few	TGTGCCAGCAGATCAGGGGGCAACATTCAGTACTTC	CASRSGGNIQYF
TRBD1	TRBJ2-5	TRBV10-3	few	TGTGCCATCAGTGAGGCGACAGGGAGCCAAGAGACCCAGTACTTC	CAISEATGSQETQYF
TRBD1	TRBJ2-1	TRBV7-9	-	TGTGCCAGCAGCTTAGGAGGGACAGAGACCCAGTTCTTC	CASSLGGTETQFF
-	TRBJ1-1	TRBV20-1	-	TGCAGTGTAACCCCCGGGGGGACTGAAGCTTTCTTT	CSVTPGGTEAFF
TRBD2	TRBJ2-3	TRBV20-1	few	TGCAGTGCTTCCGGGACTAGCGGAACCACAGATACGCAGTATTTT	CSASGTSGTTDTQYF
TRBD1	TRBJ1-4	TRBV6-1	few	TGTGCCAGCAGAGGGACAGGGTATAATGAAAAACTGTTTTTT	CASRGTGYNEKLFF
TRBD2	TRBJ2-1	TRBV20-1	few	TGCAGTGTTCCGGGACTAGCCTACAATGAGCAGTTCTTC	CSVPGLAYNEQFF
TRBD2	TRBJ2-1	TRBV4-3	few	TGCGCCAGCAGCCAAACCGCCTTAGGGCGGGGGGACAATGAGCAGTTCTTC	CASSQTALGRGDNEQFF
-	TRBJ2-1	TRBV29-1	-	TGCAGCGTTGAGCCAGCAGACAATGAGCAGTTCTTC	CSVEPADNEQFF
TRBD2	TRBJ2-5	TRBV20-1	-	TGCAGTGCTAGAAGAACTAGCGGAACTACTATCCAAGAGACCCAGTACTTC	CSARRTSGTTIQETQYF
TRBD2	TRBJ2-1	TRBV7-3	few	TGTGCCAGCAGCTTAACGTCTTTAGCGGGGGGGTCCCATGAGCAGTTCTTC	CASSLTSLAGGSHEQFF
TRBD1	TRBJ1-1	TRBV29-1	-	TGCAGCGGCACCGGGACAGGGGGCATTAACACTGAAGCTTTCTTT	CSGTGTGGINTEAFF
-	TRBJ1-1	TRBV20-1	-	TGCAGTGCTAGAGAGGGGGAGGTTTTGAACACTGAAGCTTTCTTT	CSAREGEVLNTEAFF
TRBD2	TRBJ2-7	TRBV2	few	TGTGCCAGCAGCAGAGCGGGGGTGCCCCCAACCTACGAGCAGTACTTC	CASSRAGVPPTYEQYF